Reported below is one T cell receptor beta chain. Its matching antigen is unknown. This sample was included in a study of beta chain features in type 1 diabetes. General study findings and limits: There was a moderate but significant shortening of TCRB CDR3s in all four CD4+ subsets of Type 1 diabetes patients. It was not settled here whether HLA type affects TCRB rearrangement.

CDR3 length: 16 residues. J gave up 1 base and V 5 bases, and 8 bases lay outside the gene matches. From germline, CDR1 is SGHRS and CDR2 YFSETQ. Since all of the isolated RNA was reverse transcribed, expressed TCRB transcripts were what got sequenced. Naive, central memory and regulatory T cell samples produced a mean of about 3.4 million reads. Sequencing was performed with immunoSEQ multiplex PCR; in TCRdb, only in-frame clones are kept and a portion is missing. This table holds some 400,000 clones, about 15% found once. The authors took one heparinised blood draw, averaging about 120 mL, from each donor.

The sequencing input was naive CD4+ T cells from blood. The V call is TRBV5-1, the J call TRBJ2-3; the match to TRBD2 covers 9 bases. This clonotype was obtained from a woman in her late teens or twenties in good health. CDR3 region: CASRMTSGIGTDTQYF. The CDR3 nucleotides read TGCGCCAGCAGAATGACTAGCGGAATCGGCACAGATACGCAGTATTTT.